This T cell receptor (beta chain) was retrieved from a study of blood T cell repertoires in COVID-19. Background on the study: Italy, Spain and the United States were the sources of the convalescent and acute COVID-19 samples.

This CDR3 has 15 amino acids. V shed 5 bases and J 6 bases; nucleotides not matched to a gene: 6. Germline CDR1 and CDR2: MGHDK and SYGVNS. Here immunoSEQ multiplex PCR was the method, and the copy in TCRdb shows in-frame clones only, minus some. This sample has 350,000 or so clones, with approximately 90% found just once. V and J are TRBV25-1 and TRBJ2-3; TRBD2 matches at 12 bases. The specimen sequenced was peripheral blood. The sequence came from a woman aged 55-75 years with COVID-19, enrolled during active disease. The CDR3 bases are TGTGCCAGCAGTCCACTAGCGGGGGGTGGTGATACGCAGTATTTT. It codes for CASSPLAGGGDTQYF.